This TCR beta chain was profiled in a study of cytomegalovirus exposure and HLA in healthy donors. Trimming shortened V by 4 bases and J by 3 bases, and 13 bases separated the two germline ends. CDR1 is MNHEY and CDR2 is SMNVEV in the germline V gene (reference sequence). The CDR3 has 15 residues. The repertoire was sequenced with immunoSEQ multiplex PCR; TCRdb's copy has only in-frame clones and lacks some. The sample records 110,000 to 150,000 clones, about 94% being singletons. This chain joins TRBV27 and TRBJ1-5; weak D call: TRBD1 (6 bases). The clonotype comes from a man aged 18 to 29 in good health and CMV-seropositive. The sequencing input was PBMCs. The CDR3 loop reads CASSSQGRLNQPQHF. In nucleotides, the CDR3 is TGTGCCAGCAGTTCACAGGGAAGGCTCAATCAGCCCCAGCATTTT.